This T cell receptor beta chain comes out of a study of T-cell reconstitution after alpha-beta-depleted transplantation in children. Construction of the TCRbeta library involved unique molecular identifiers. In TCRdb, the PCR reads were re-called with MiXCR into one record per CDR3 protein. Of 350,000 to 400,000 distinct CDR3 sequences detected, 13% appear once; the ten largest clones hold roughly 4.3%. This clonotype was counted ten times or more. CDR3 size: 14 residues. Trimming shortened V by 7 bases and J by 2 bases, and 13 bases separated the two germline ends. Per the germline V gene, CDR1 is SNHLY and CDR2 is FYNNEI.

This chain uses TRBV2 with TRBJ2-3, with a weak D call TRBD1 (5 bases). Sample: PBMCs, taken from the stem cell graft. The sequence derives from a human donor who donated a stem cell graft to a child with Fanconi anemia. CDR3 nucleotides: TGTGCCAGCAATGGACACCGGGTCACAGATACGCAGTATTTT. Its translation: CASNGHRVTDTQYF. Drawing the rest from reference TRBV2 and TRBJ2-3, the complete variable domain is EPEVTQTPSHQVTQMGQEVILRCVPISNHLYFYWYRQILGQKVEFLVSFYNNEISEKSEIFDDQFSVERPDGSNFTLKIRSTKLEDSAMYFCASNGHRVTDTQYFGPGTRLTVL.